Listed below are T cell receptor beta chains from one sample, sequenced in a study of shared clonotypes between healthy human individuals. Sequencing used immunoSEQ multiplex PCR; TCRdb keeps in-frame clones, though not all of them. The sample shows 2 million to 3 million clones, 93% of them seen only once. Sequencing was done on a sample of naive CD4+ T cells from PBMCs. The origin of the receptors is a man younger than 30 in good health. Some clones in this sample may be carry-over from other donors' samples. Both conserved end residues are part of each CDR3. Size tells how often a clone was seen (once, few, many) or the class of an expanded clone, and some rows leave it out.

V gene: TRBV2; J gene: TRBJ2-2; clone size: NA; CDR3 protein: CASSEAEANTGELFF
V gene: TRBV20-1; J gene: TRBJ1-5; clone size: few; CDR3 protein: CSVQGNQPQHF
V gene: TRBV4-1; J gene: TRBJ1-4; clone size: NA; CDR3 protein: CASSDKDKQNEKLFF
V gene: TRBV5-6; J gene: TRBJ1-4; clone size: NA; CDR3 protein: CASSLVREKLFF
V gene: TRBV6-1; J gene: TRBJ2-2; clone size: NA; CDR3 protein: CASSVDRATGELFF
V gene: TRBV5-4; J gene: TRBJ2-7; clone size: NA; CDR3 protein: CASSSHSGESEQYF
V gene: TRBV4-2; J gene: TRBJ2-3; clone size: NA; CDR3 protein: CASSQEVGGRRNTQYF
V gene: TRBV19; J gene: TRBJ2-5; clone size: NA; CDR3 protein: CASSRGPTSGIQETQYF
V gene: TRBV19; J gene: TRBJ2-7; clone size: NA; CDR3 protein: CASSKVAQGAYEQYF
V gene: TRBV7-3; J gene: TRBJ2-7; clone size: NA; CDR3 protein: CASSLGTGPYEQYF
V gene: TRBV11-3; J gene: TRBJ2-6; clone size: once; CDR3 protein: CASSLGQNNVLTF
V gene: TRBV6-6; J gene: TRBJ2-1; clone size: NA; CDR3 protein: CASSFYRAGGNEQFF
V gene: TRBV7-8; J gene: TRBJ2-6; clone size: NA; CDR3 protein: CASSLVGLTSGANVLTF
V gene: TRBV5-1; J gene: TRBJ1-1; clone size: NA; CDR3 protein: CASSLALNTEAFF
V gene: TRBV11-1; J gene: TRBJ1-6; clone size: NA; CDR3 protein: CASSPAGQGNSPLHF
V gene: TRBV15; J gene: TRBJ2-7; clone size: NA; CDR3 protein: CATSTVGRAVYEQYF
V gene: TRBV2; J gene: TRBJ1-5; clone size: NA; CDR3 protein: CASSAWTGGNQPQHF
V gene: TRBV28; J gene: TRBJ1-1; clone size: NA; CDR3 protein: CASSFLGQGPESMNTEAFF
V gene: TRBV10-3; J gene: TRBJ2-7; clone size: NA; CDR3 protein: CAIKIPSGYEQYF
V gene: TRBV19; J gene: TRBJ1-5; clone size: NA; CDR3 protein: CASSIGRNSNQPQHF
V gene: TRBV5-1; J gene: TRBJ2-3; clone size: NA; CDR3 protein: CASSPVRLETDTQYF
V gene: TRBV4-1; J gene: TRBJ2-2; clone size: NA; CDR3 protein: CASSRPSGRSNTGELFF
V gene: TRBV5-1; J gene: TRBJ2-3; clone size: NA; CDR3 protein: CASSYQGTSGITDTQYF
V gene: TRBV15; J gene: TRBJ1-2; clone size: NA; CDR3 protein: CATSREPRQSNYTF
V gene: TRBV9; J gene: TRBJ1-2; clone size: once; CDR3 protein: CASSPGTDYGYTF
V gene: TRBV14; J gene: TRBJ1-2; clone size: once; CDR3 protein: CASSPKTSFAYGYTF
V gene: TRBV5-1; J gene: TRBJ2-5; clone size: NA; CDR3 protein: CASSAEGQGVKYF
V gene: TRBV2; J gene: TRBJ1-2; clone size: NA; CDR3 protein: CASSGEGQAYGYTF
V gene: TRBV19; J gene: TRBJ2-1; clone size: NA; CDR3 protein: CASSIGLTSGRGSYNEQFF
V gene: TRBV25-1; J gene: TRBJ1-5; clone size: NA; CDR3 protein: CASSEGGGLGNQPQHF
V gene: TRBV2; J gene: TRBJ1-5; clone size: NA; CDR3 protein: CASSVTGPYSNQPQHF
V gene: TRBV7-2; J gene: TRBJ1-2; clone size: few; CDR3 protein: CASSLGQGDGYTF
V gene: TRBV18; J gene: TRBJ1-3; clone size: NA; CDR3 protein: CASSRLSGNTIYF
V gene: TRBV7-2; J gene: TRBJ1-2; clone size: NA; CDR3 protein: CASSPRTGVEYGYTF
V gene: TRBV19; J gene: TRBJ1-3; clone size: NA; CDR3 protein: CASSSPTATPGNTIYF
V gene: TRBV18; J gene: TRBJ1-2; clone size: NA; CDR3 protein: CASSPLLTGEFGYTF
V gene: TRBV7-7; J gene: TRBJ1-2; clone size: few; CDR3 protein: CASSPLGTGHGYTF
V gene: TRBV5-1; J gene: TRBJ1-1; clone size: once; CDR3 protein: CASSLDRGPTKAFF
V gene: TRBV5-1; J gene: TRBJ2-1; clone size: NA; CDR3 protein: CASSFNGQRINEQFF
V gene: TRBV5-1; J gene: TRBJ2-5; clone size: NA; CDR3 protein: CASSIGNQETQYF
V gene: TRBV4-3; J gene: TRBJ2-1; clone size: NA; CDR3 protein: CASSRGLLGGEQFF
V gene: TRBV9; J gene: TRBJ2-7; clone size: NA; CDR3 protein: CASSVGSEKLYEQYF
V gene: TRBV10-1; J gene: TRBJ2-2; clone size: NA; CDR3 protein: CASSVRTGVPGELFF
V gene: TRBV6-5; J gene: TRBJ1-3; clone size: NA; CDR3 protein: CASSYSRPPSGNTIYF
V gene: TRBV7-2; J gene: TRBJ2-1; clone size: NA; CDR3 protein: CASSLEGETYNEQFF
V gene: TRBV7-9; J gene: TRBJ1-3; clone size: NA; CDR3 protein: CASSPETGNTIYF
V gene: TRBV9; J gene: TRBJ2-2; clone size: NA; CDR3 protein: CASSPRAGATNTGELFF
V gene: TRBV10-3; J gene: TRBJ1-2; clone size: NA; CDR3 protein: CAISPGQGIYGYTF
V gene: TRBV28; J gene: TRBJ1-2; clone size: NA; CDR3 protein: CASGTRQNYGYTF
V gene: TRBV2; J gene: TRBJ2-4; clone size: NA; CDR3 protein: CASTTLAGANIQYF
V gene: TRBV5-1; J gene: TRBJ1-1; clone size: NA; CDR3 protein: CASSPREPPNTEAFF
V gene: TRBV2; J gene: TRBJ2-1; clone size: NA; CDR3 protein: CASSLFGEQFF
V gene: TRBV10-3; J gene: TRBJ1-1; clone size: NA; CDR3 protein: CAISAGQGALSEAFF